Below are 13 T cell receptor beta chains sequenced from a single sample in a study of identical twins (TCRdb year 2016). The library was obtained by 5' RACE. Sequencing took place on an Illumina HiSeq 2000. TCRdb trimmed the raw reads at Q25, called clones with MiXCR and kept productive beta chains. Records with the same CDR3 protein are collapsed into one entry carrying the most frequent genes and DNA. The table for this sample lists roughly 280,000 distinct CDR3 sequences; nearly 9.5% of them were counted only once. Clones ranked in the top ten supply 6% to 8.5% of the sample. These sequences were also reported in another study, on yellow fever vaccine responses in identical twins.

The sample comprised CD8+ T cells sorted from blood. The receptor source for this set is a woman between 18 and 29 years old in good health.

The genes are TRBV29-1 and TRBJ2-1, with TRBD2 matching over 7 bases. J was trimmed by 1 base and V by 5 bases; bases with no gene match: 2. The CDR3 sequence is 13 residues long. In germline, CDR1 is SQVTM, CDR2 ANQGSEA. CDR3 in amino acids: CSVLRESYNEQFF. CDR3 bases: TGCAGCGTTTTGCGGGAGTCCTACAATGAGCAGTTCTTC.

The chain uses TRBV28 and TRBJ1-6; TRBD1 agrees at 7 bases. This CDR3 has 15 residues. Unmatched junction bases numbered 5, after V lost 1 base and J lost 8 bases. Germline assignment: CDR1 MDHEN and CDR2 SYDVKM. The CDR3 nucleotides read TGTGCCAGCAGTTTATCCCGACAGGGCGATTCACCCCTCCACTTT. Amino acid sequence: CASSLSRQGDSPLHF.

There are a few counts of this clonotype. The rearrangement joins TRBV13 to TRBJ1-1; 8 positions agree with TRBD1. Trimming removed 4 bases from V and 5 bases from J; junction bases left unmatched: 12. Germline CDR1 is PRHDT and CDR2 is FYEKMQ (reference sequence). The length of the CDR3 is 16 residues. This CDR3 is CASSSPRGRRETEAFF. The CDR3, as DNA: TGTGCCAGCAGCTCCCCCAGGGGGCGTAGGGAGACTGAAGCTTTCTTT.

This clonotype was counted only a few times. The gene calls are TRBV7-2 and TRBJ2-7; D unclear. CDR1 and CDR2 from the germline V gene are SGHTA and FQGNSA. The CDR3 spans 14 residues. V was clipped by 4 bases and J by 3 bases, with 13 bases between them. In nucleotides, the CDR3 is TGTGCCAGCAGCTCCACCCCTAATATCTACGAGCAGTACTTC. Translation: CASSSTPNIYEQYF.

The chain combines TRBV15 with TRBJ2-3, with 7 bases lining up with TRBD2. Trimming removed 0 bases from V and 4 bases from J; junction bases left unmatched: 1. Germline lookup yields CDR1 LNHNV and CDR2 YYDKDF (reference sequence). This CDR3 has 14 amino acids. In nucleotides, the CDR3 is TGTGCCACCAGCAGAGATGGGAGGGCAGATACGCAGTATTTT. Translating it yields CATSRDGRADTQYF.

This clonotype was found many times. The rearrangement links TRBV12-3 or TRBV12-4 to TRBJ2-3; D may correspond to TRBD1 or TRBD2 (5 bases each). V shed 7 bases and J shed 1 base, with 15 bases lying between them. This CDR3 contains 15 residues. DNA of the CDR3: TGTGCCAGCATAAAAAAAAGAGGGGGCACAGATACGCAGTATTTT. It codes for CASIKKRGGTDTQYF.

This clonotype was counted ten times or more. V and J are TRBV5-1 and TRBJ2-1; 8 nucleotides agree with TRBD2. V lost 3 bases, J lost 3 bases, and 11 bases stayed unmatched. Germline CDR1 reads SGHRS; CDR2 reads YFSETQ. The CDR3 loop spans 17 amino acids. Here the CDR3 DNA reads TGCGCCAGCAGCTGGAGGGAAGCGGGAGTGTTCTACAATGAGCAGTTCTTC. It codes for CASSWREAGVFYNEQFF.

The chain is built from TRBV7-9 and TRBJ2-1; TRBD2 matches at 15 bases. Germline CDR1 SEHNR, CDR2 FQNEAQ (reference sequence). V shed 5 bases, J shed 4 bases, and the junction held 6 bases outside the gene matches. The CDR3 contains 17 residues. The CDR3 DNA follows: TGTGCCAGCAGCGGGACCGGGACTAGCGGGAGGTACAATGAGCAGTTCTTC. It encodes CASSGTGTSGRYNEQFF.

This clonotype was recorded at least ten times. The J gene is TRBJ1-3, the V gene TRBV14, with a weak D call TRBD1 (6 bases). The CDR3 totals 15 residues. Germline CDR1 and CDR2: SGHDN and FVKESK. The V and J ends lost 5 bases and 0 bases respectively, with 11 bases between them. The CDR3 DNA is TGTGCCAGCAGCGGACGGACAGTCTCTGGAAACACCATATATTTT. This encodes CASSGRTVSGNTIYF.

V gene TRBV7-8 combines with J gene TRBJ2-5, with D unresolved. This CDR3 comprises 16 residues. Between the trimmed V and J ends, which lost 0 bases and 1 base, there was a span of 12 bases. Germline CDR1 is SGHVS and CDR2 is FQNEAQ. The CDR3, as DNA: TGTGCCAGCAGCTTAGCTGAGCGTACCCCCCAAGAGACCCAGTACTTC. Translation: CASSLAERTPQETQYF. Combining the CDR3 with reference TRBV7-8 and TRBJ2-5 gives the whole variable domain GAGVSQSPRYKVAKRGQDVALRCDPISGHVSLFWYQQALGQGPEFLTYFQNEAQLDKSGLPSDRFFAERPEGSVSTLKIQRTQQEDSAVYLCASSLAERTPQETQYFGPGTRLLVL.

This clonotype appeared a few times. The CDR3 DNA reads as TGTGCCAGCAGCGACGGGACGGCGCAAGAGACCCAGTACTTC. Amino acids: CASSDGTAQETQYF. The chain carries TRBV7-9 and TRBJ2-5; D may be TRBD1 or TRBD2 (5 bases each). Germline CDR1 SEHNR, CDR2 FQNEAQ (reference sequence). Deletions cut 5 bases from V and 2 bases from J, with 12 bases between. The CDR3 is 14 amino acids.

This clonotype was seen many times. The V call is TRBV7-9, the J call TRBJ2-2; D gene unclear. Trimming pared 1 base from V and 6 bases from J, leaving 3 bases between. This CDR3 comprises 12 residues. CDR1 SEHNR and CDR2 FQNEAQ come from the germline V gene (reference sequence). The CDR3 sequence is CASSLGAGELFF. As DNA, the CDR3 is TGTGCCAGCAGCTTAGGTGCCGGGGAGCTGTTTTTT.

Many counts were recorded for this clonotype. V and J are TRBV2 and TRBJ2-2; TRBD2 matches 11 bases. The CDR3 extends over 19 amino acids. The trim removed 4 bases at V and 0 bases at J, leaving 10 bases unmatched. Germline V gene data show CDR1 as SNHLY and CDR2 as FYNNEI. Here the CDR3 DNA reads TGTGCCAGCAGTGTAGCGGGAGGGTCGAATGGCGCGAACACCGGGGAGCTGTTTTTT. It codes for CASSVAGGSNGANTGELFF.